The clone carrying this TCR beta chain was seen ten or more times. The antigen is undetermined. An equimolar mix of two oligonucleotides served as the beta constant-region primer for TRBC1 and TRBC2. The ligated cDNA underwent four PCR rounds using SP2 and nested alpha and beta constant-region primers. TCRdb reprocessed the UMI-ligation and nested PCR reads via MiXCR and lists one record per CDR3 protein. The repertoire includes 65,000 to 85,000 distinct CDR3 sequences, about an eighth of them detected once, and over 0.75% sits in the top ten. V was trimmed by 6 bases and J by 4 bases, leaving 14 bases between them. Germline V gene data show CDR1 as ENHRY and CDR2 as SYGVKD. The CDR3 length is 14 residues. The data derive from a study of naive and memory T cell subsets. Findings and caveats of the study: From naive to CM, EM and EMRA, diversity decreased and Gini increased. The power law exponent of TCR abundance differed between naive and memory cells. Clonotypes are single alpha or beta chains, not paired receptors.

Sequencing was done on a sample of central memory CD4+ T cells from blood. The chain has TRBV10-3 and TRBJ2-3; D unresolved. This receptor was identified in a human donor in good health. The CDR3 protein is CAIRVTEAADTQYF. CDR3 nucleotide sequence: TGTGCCATCAGGGTAACAGAGGCGGCAGATACGCAGTATTTT.